These 13 T cell receptor beta chains were all obtained from the same sample, sequenced in a study of blood T cell repertoires in COVID-19. Profiled with immunoSEQ multiplex PCR; TCRdb holds only in-frame clones, not every one. The sample holds about 270,000 clones, approximately 84% seen once. The sequenced sample was peripheral blood. The receptors derive from a human donor in a cohort sampled during active COVID-19.

The rearrangement uses TRBV7-2 and TRBJ2-5; 8 bases are a match to TRBD1. There are 16 residues in the CDR3. Trimming took 5 bases from V and 4 from J; bases not matched to a gene: 12. Germline V CDR1 and CDR2: SGHTA, FQGNSA. CDR3: CASSPALDRVLETQYF. In DNA form, the CDR3 reads TGTGCCAGCAGCCCCGCACTGGACAGGGTTTTAGAGACCCAGTACTTC. The full variable domain, completed using reference TRBV7-2 and TRBJ2-5, is GAGVSQSPSNKVTEKGKDVELRCDPISGHTALYWYRQSLGQGLEFLIYFQGNSAPDKSGLPSDRFSAERTGGSVSTLTIQRTQQEDSAVYLCASSPALDRVLETQYFGPGTRLLVL.

The chain joins TRBV4-1 to TRBJ2-7; the match to TRBD2 covers 11 bases. Trimming took 4 bases from V and 2 from J; bases not matched to a gene: 13. The CDR3 is 18 amino acids. Germline CDR1 and CDR2: MGHRA and YSYEKL. The CDR3 loop reads CASSPLPLLAGGTYEQYF. CDR3 in DNA: TGCGCCAGCAGCCCGCTTCCTCTTCTAGCGGGAGGAACCTACGAGCAGTACTTC.

About this clone itself: The sample holds other DNA sequences that translate to the same CDR3. V and J are TRBV19 and TRBJ2-7; D is unresolved. The germline V and J ends were trimmed by 3 bases and 0 bases, with 6 bases remaining between them. Germline V gene sequence: CDR1 LNHDA, CDR2 SQIVND (reference sequence). CDR3 length: 13 amino acids. The CDR3 DNA reads TGTGCCAGTAGTATCCAGGTCTCCTACGAGCAGTACTTC. Residues: CASSIQVSYEQYF.

This clone was counted only a few times. The chain couples TRBV19 to TRBJ1-1, with 7 bases that match TRBD1. J was trimmed by 2 bases and V by 6 bases; bases with no gene match: 3. CDR1 LNHDA and CDR2 SQIVND come from the germline V gene (reference sequence). This CDR3 region has 13 residues. In DNA form, the CDR3 reads TGTGCCAGTAGATGGACAGGCAACACTGAAGCTTTCTTT. This encodes CASRWTGNTEAFF.

The rearrangement joins TRBV27 to TRBJ1-2; 8 bases fit TRBD1. Germline V gives CDR1 MNHEY, CDR2 SMNVEV (reference sequence). With V trimmed by 6 bases and J by 3 bases, 6 bases remained unmatched. The CDR3 totals 14 residues. CDR3 bases: TGTGCCAGCAGCAAAGGACAGGGCCACTATGGCTACACCTTC. As protein: CASSKGQGHYGYTF.

This chain links TRBV16 with TRBJ2-7; TRBD1 might be the D (5 bases). Germline V gene sequence: CDR1 KGHSY, CDR2 FQNENV. The CDR3 extends over 14 amino acids. V was clipped by 0 bases and J by 4 bases, with 10 bases between them. CDR3 residues: CASSQSQGRYEQYF. Written as DNA, the CDR3 is TGTGCCAGCAGCCAATCTCAGGGTCGGTACGAGCAGTACTTC.

The gene calls are TRBV5-1 and TRBJ2-5; 8 bases fit TRBD2. The CDR3 length is 14 residues. Germline CDR1 is SGHRS and CDR2 is YFSETQ. The V gene end was trimmed by 3 bases and the J gene end by 4 bases; junction bases not matched to a gene: 5. For the CDR3, the DNA is TGCGCCAGCAGCTGGAGTAGCGGGGTAGAGACCCAGTACTTC. Amino acids: CASSWSSGVETQYF.

The DNA of the CDR3 is TGTGCCAGCAGCTTGGGGCTGGTCCCCCGTGCGTTCTTC. This gives the protein CASSLGLVPRAFF. The chain links TRBV5-5 to TRBJ2-1; D is undetermined. Germline-derived CDR1 and CDR2 are SGHKS and YYEKEE (reference sequence). The CDR3 contains 13 residues. V dropped 0 bases and J dropped 15 bases, with 16 bases sitting between them.

This chain joins TRBV19 and TRBJ1-5; no definite D call. The length of the CDR3 is 13 residues. V dropped 1 base and J dropped 6 bases, with 7 bases sitting between them. Germline loops: CDR1 LNHDA, CDR2 SQIVND (reference sequence). The CDR3 reads CASSIGGSQPQHF. Written as DNA, the CDR3 is TGTGCCAGTAGTATAGGTGGCAGTCAGCCCCAGCATTTT.

Concerning this clone itself: At one end, the junction sequence differs from germline, possibly due to a read error. Other DNA sequences in the sample encode the same CDR3. The J gene is TRBJ2-7, the V gene TRBV5-4; 7 nucleotides match TRBD1. The CDR3 contains 15 residues. Germline V gene data show CDR1 as SGHNT and CDR2 as YYREEE (reference sequence). Written as DNA, the CDR3 is TGTGCCAGCAGCGGTTACGGGGACAGCGCCTATGAGCAGTACTTC. It is translated as CASSGYGDSAYEQYF.

The V gene is TRBV28, the J gene TRBJ1-2; possibly TRBD1 for D (5 bases). Per the germline V gene, CDR1 is MDHEN and CDR2 is SYDVKM. This CDR3 is built from 14 residues. V was shortened by 6 bases and J by 3 bases, with 14 bases between the two germline ends. The CDR3 DNA is TGTGCCAGCAGCCCTCCCGCAGGGTACTATGGCTACACCTTC. This encodes CASSPPAGYYGYTF.

V is TRBV9 and J is TRBJ2-5; the D gene is possibly TRBD2 (5 bases). The CDR3 runs to 14 residues. The V end was cut by 1 base, the J end by 3 bases, with 10 bases between. The V gene's germline CDR1 is SGDLS and CDR2 YYNGEE. The CDR3 loop reads CASSVNTGKETQYF. CDR3 DNA sequence: TGTGCCAGCAGCGTAAACACGGGGAAAGAGACCCAGTACTTC.

The rearrangement joins TRBV28 to TRBJ1-2; a possible D gene is TRBD1 (6 bases). V shed 6 bases and J shed 3 bases, with 17 bases lying between them. The germline V gene has CDR1 MDHEN and CDR2 SYDVKM. This CDR3 spans 15 amino acids. The CDR3 sequence: CASSLGGHWDYGYTF. The DNA of the CDR3 is TGTGCCAGCAGCCTAGGGGGACACTGGGACTATGGCTACACCTTC.